Listed here are 9 T cell receptor beta chains from one sample, sequenced in a study of T cell changes during pregnancy in multiple sclerosis. Measured with immunoSEQ multiplex PCR; TCRdb has only the in-frame clones, and not every one. The data show about 38,000 clones, 91% seen once. The specimen was CD8+ T cells from peripheral blood mononuclear cells, collected after pregnancy. These receptors were obtained from a female donor with multiple sclerosis, enrolled in a pregnancy study.

The chain combines TRBV27 with TRBJ1-1, with D perhaps TRBD1 (6 bases). The CDR3 consists of 15 residues. Trimming took 6 bases from V and 7 from J, leaving 21 bases between them. Looked up from germline, CDR1 is MNHEY and CDR2 is SMNVEV (reference sequence). This CDR3 reads CASRLRDKPLSEAFF. In DNA form, the CDR3 reads TGTGCCAGCAGACTCCGGGACAAACCTTTAAGTGAAGCTTTCTTT.

The V call is TRBV5-4, the J call TRBJ2-7; 11 bases are shared with TRBD1. Germline trimming cut 0 bases from V and 5 bases from J; bases unmatched to any gene: 1. Germline V lookup: CDR1 SGHNT, CDR2 YYREEE (reference sequence). The CDR3 spans 14 residues. CDR3 residues: CASSLGTGGHEQYF. The CDR3 DNA follows: TGTGCCAGCAGCTTGGGGACAGGGGGCCACGAGCAGTACTTC. The whole variable domain, remainder taken from reference TRBV5-4 and TRBJ2-7, is ETGVTQSPTHLIKTRGQQVTLRCSSQSGHNTVSWYQQALGQGPQFIFQYYREEENGRGNFPPRFSGLQFPNYSSELNVNALELDDSALYLCASSLGTGGHEQYFGPGTRLTVT.

The CDR3 loop reads CASSSRQGMNTEAFF. The CDR3, as DNA: TGTGCCAGCAGCTCCCGACAGGGAATGAACACTGAAGCTTTCTTT. The chain employs TRBV7-9 and TRBJ1-1, with 7 bases identical to TRBD1. This CDR3 is 15 amino acids long. J was trimmed by 0 bases and V by 4 bases; bases with no gene match: 5. Germline V gives CDR1 SEHNR, CDR2 FQNEAQ (reference sequence). Variable domain in full (rest from reference TRBV7-9 and TRBJ1-1): DTGVSQNPRHKITKRGQNVTFRCDPISEHNRLYWYRQTLGQGPEFLTYFQNEAQLEKSRLLSDRFSAERPKGSFSTLEIQRTEQGDSAMYLCASSSRQGMNTEAFFGQGTRLTVV.

The gene calls are TRBV5-1 and TRBJ2-4; D ambiguous. Germline CDR1 and CDR2: SGHRS and YFSETQ. V was clipped by 0 bases and J by 0 bases, with 4 bases between them. The CDR3 sequence is 14 residues long. CDR3 DNA: TGCGCCAGCAGCTTGGACAGAGCCAAAAACATTCAGTACTTC. This codes for CASSLDRAKNIQYF.

This clone has only one observation. The chain combines TRBV5-6 with TRBJ2-1; D gene ambiguous. From germline, CDR1 is SGHDT and CDR2 YYEEEE. The CDR3 has 16 amino acids. Trimming shortened V by 0 bases and J by 7 bases, and 17 bases separated the two germline ends. The CDR3 sequence: CASSLDNSRPENEQFF. CDR3 coding DNA: TGTGCCAGCAGCTTGGATAACAGTCGCCCTGAGAATGAGCAGTTCTTC.

The V gene is TRBV19, the J gene TRBJ2-6; D not certain. The germline V gene has CDR1 LNHDA and CDR2 SQIVND (reference sequence). The CDR3 has 14 amino acids. V was pared by 4 bases and J by 5 bases, with 9 bases between. The CDR3 DNA follows: TGTGCCAGTAGTACCAACACCAGGGCCAACGTCCTGACTTTC. This sequence encodes CASSTNTRANVLTF. Using reference TRBV19 and TRBJ2-6 for the parts outside the CDR3, the full variable domain is DGGITQSPKYLFRKEGQNVTLSCEQNLNHDAMYWYRQDPGQGLRLIYYSQIVNDFQKGDIAEGYSVSREKKESFPLTVTSAQKNPTAFYLCASSTNTRANVLTFGAGSRLTVL.

The genes are TRBV6-1 and TRBJ2-2; TRBD1 matches 10 bases. V lost 4 bases and J lost 8; bases outside the gene matches: 13. Germline V gene data show CDR1 as MNHNS and CDR2 as SASEGT. CDR3 length: 17 amino acids. The CDR3 loop is CASSATRQGAQAGELFF. DNA of the CDR3: TGTGCCAGCAGTGCAACGAGACAGGGGGCTCAAGCTGGGGAGCTGTTTTTT.

The chain joins TRBV28 to TRBJ2-2; D perhaps matches TRBD1 (5 bases). CDR3 length: 15 amino acids. CDR1 is MDHEN and CDR2 is SYDVKM in the germline V gene. V was trimmed by 3 bases and J by 1 base, leaving 9 bases between them. The CDR3 spells CASSLATENTGELFF. In nucleotides, the CDR3 is TGTGCCAGCAGTTTGGCGACAGAGAACACCGGGGAGCTGTTTTTT.

The V gene is TRBV13, the J gene TRBJ2-5; no reliable D call. V dropped 5 bases and J dropped 1 base, with 5 bases sitting between them. The CDR3 contains 12 residues. Per germline, CDR1 PRHDT and CDR2 FYEKMQ (reference sequence). In DNA form, the CDR3 reads TGTGCCAGCAGCCACTCCCAAGAGACCCAGTACTTC. It specifies CASSHSQETQYF.